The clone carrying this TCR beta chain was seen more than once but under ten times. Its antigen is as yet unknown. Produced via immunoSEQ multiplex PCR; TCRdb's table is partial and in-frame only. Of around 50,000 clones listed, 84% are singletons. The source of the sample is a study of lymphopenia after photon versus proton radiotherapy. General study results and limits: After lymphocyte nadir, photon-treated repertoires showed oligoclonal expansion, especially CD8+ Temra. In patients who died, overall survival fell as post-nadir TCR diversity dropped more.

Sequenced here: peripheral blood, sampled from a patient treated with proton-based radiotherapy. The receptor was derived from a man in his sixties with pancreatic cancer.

CDR3 protein: CASSFLTLRHYEQYF. The CDR3 DNA reads TGTGCCAGCAGCTTCCTGACGCTTCGTCACTACGAGCAGTACTTC. V usage is TRBV5-6 and J usage is TRBJ2-7; D is unresolved. The V end was cut by 2 bases, the J end by 3 bases, with 15 bases between. The CDR3 is 15 residues long. The germline V gene encodes CDR1 SGHDT and CDR2 YYEEEE.